Given below is one T cell receptor beta chain in context. The antigen is not known. Deletions cut 2 bases from V and 7 bases from J, with 14 bases between. Looked up from germline, CDR1 is SGHTA and CDR2 is FQGNSA. The CDR3 is 14 amino acids. Assay used: immunoSEQ multiplex PCR; TCRdb lists only in-frame clones, some missing. The table records around 68,000 clones, approximately 86% of them present only once. These data belong to a study of OX40 agonist ivuxolimab in advanced cancers. Whole-study context: Ivuxolimab, an antibody acting as an agonist of OX40 (CD134), was used to treat patients. The study, taken as a whole, reports: Circulating CD4+ and CD8+ T cells showed clonal expansion by week 6 at 0.1 to 3.0 mg/kg. Compared with CD4+, CD8+ T cells on average had more expanded clones.

The gene calls are TRBV7-2 and TRBJ1-1; D remains unclear. This material consisted of CD4+ or CD8+ T cells sorted from blood, taken in a trial of the OX40 agonist ivuxolimab. This receptor was obtained from an adult with an advanced solid tumor such as melanoma, head and neck, liver or kidney cancer. CDR3 residues: CASSLYVDFLEAFF. The CDR3 DNA reads TGTGCCAGCAGCTTATATGTCGACTTTCTTGAAGCTTTCTTT.